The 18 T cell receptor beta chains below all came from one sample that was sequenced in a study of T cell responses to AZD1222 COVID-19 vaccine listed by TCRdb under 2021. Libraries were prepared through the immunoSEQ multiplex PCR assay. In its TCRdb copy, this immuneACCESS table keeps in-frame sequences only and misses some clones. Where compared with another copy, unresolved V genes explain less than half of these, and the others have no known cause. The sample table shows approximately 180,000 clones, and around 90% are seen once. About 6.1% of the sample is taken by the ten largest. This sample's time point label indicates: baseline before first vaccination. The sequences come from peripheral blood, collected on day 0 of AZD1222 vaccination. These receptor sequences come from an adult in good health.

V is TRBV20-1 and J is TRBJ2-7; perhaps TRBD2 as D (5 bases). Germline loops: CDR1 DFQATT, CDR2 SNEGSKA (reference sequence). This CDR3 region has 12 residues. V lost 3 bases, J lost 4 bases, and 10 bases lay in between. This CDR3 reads CSASYSGYEQYF. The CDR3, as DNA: TGCAGTGCTAGTTATTCGGGGTACGAGCAGTACTTC.

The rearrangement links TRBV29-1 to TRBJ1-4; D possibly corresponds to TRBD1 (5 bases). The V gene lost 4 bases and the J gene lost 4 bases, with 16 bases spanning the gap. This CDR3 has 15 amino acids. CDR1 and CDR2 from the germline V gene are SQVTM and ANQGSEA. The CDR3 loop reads CSVGNDSKINEKLFF. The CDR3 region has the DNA TGCAGCGTTGGCAACGACAGCAAAATTAATGAAAAACTGTTTTTT.

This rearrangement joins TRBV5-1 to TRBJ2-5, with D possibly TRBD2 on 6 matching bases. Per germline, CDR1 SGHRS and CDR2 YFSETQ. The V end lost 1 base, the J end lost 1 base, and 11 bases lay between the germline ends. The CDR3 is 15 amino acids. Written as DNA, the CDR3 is TGCGCCAGCAGCTTGTTGCGGGGAGCCCAAGAGACCCAGTACTTC. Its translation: CASSLLRGAQETQYF.

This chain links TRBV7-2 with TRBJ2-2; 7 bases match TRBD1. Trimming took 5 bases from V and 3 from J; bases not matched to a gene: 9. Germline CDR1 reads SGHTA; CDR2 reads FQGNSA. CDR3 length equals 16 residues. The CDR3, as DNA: TGTGCCAGCAGCGTATCCCCGGGACAGTACACCGGGGAGCTGTTTTTT. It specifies CASSVSPGQYTGELFF.

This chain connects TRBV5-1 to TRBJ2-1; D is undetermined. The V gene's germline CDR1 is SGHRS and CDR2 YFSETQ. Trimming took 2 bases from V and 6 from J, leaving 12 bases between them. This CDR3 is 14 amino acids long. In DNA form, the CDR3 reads TGCGCCAGCAGCTTTCCTGACCCTACCAATGAGCAGTTCTTC. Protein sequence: CASSFPDPTNEQFF.

CDR3 sequence (DNA): TGCGCCAGCAGCCAAAGCCCCGGGACAGGGGTAACAGATACGCAGTATTTT. Amino acid sequence: CASSQSPGTGVTDTQYF. The V and J genes are TRBV4-1 and TRBJ2-3, with 10 positions matching TRBD1. Germline lookup yields CDR1 MGHRA and CDR2 YSYEKL. This CDR3 comprises 17 residues. With V trimmed by 2 bases and J by 3 bases, 8 bases remained unmatched.

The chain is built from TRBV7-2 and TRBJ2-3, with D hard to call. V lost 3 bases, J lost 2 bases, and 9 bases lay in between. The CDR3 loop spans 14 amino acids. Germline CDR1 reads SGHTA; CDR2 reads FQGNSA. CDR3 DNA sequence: TGTGCCAGCAGCTTCGATTACTTCACAGATACGCAGTATTTT. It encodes CASSFDYFTDTQYF.

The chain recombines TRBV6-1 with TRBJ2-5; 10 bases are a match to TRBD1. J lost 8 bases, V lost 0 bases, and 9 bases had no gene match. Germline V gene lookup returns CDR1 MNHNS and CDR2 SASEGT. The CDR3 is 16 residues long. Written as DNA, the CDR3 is TGTGCCAGCAGTGAAGCGACAGGGGGCACCCGACTTACCCAGTACTTC. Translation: CASSEATGGTRLTQYF.

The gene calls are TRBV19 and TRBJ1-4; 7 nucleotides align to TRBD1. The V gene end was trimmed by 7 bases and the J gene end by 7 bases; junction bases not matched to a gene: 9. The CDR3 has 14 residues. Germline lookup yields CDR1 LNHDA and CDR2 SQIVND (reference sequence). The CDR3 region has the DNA TGTGCCAGTACCCCGACAGGGATGGTTGAAAAACTGTTTTTT. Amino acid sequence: CASTPTGMVEKLFF.

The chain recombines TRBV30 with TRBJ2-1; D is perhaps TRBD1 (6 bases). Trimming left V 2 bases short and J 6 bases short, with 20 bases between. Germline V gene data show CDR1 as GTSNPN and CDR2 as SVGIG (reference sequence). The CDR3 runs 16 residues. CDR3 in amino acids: CAWSPGALRYGNEQFF. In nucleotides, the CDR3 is TGTGCCTGGAGTCCAGGGGCGCTTAGATACGGCAATGAGCAGTTCTTC.

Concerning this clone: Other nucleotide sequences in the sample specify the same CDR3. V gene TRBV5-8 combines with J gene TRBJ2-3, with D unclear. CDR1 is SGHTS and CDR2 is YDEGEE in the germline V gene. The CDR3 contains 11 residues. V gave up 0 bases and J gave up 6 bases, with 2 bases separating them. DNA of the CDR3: TGTGCCAGCAGCTTGGCGGATACGCAGTATTTT. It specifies CASSLADTQYF.

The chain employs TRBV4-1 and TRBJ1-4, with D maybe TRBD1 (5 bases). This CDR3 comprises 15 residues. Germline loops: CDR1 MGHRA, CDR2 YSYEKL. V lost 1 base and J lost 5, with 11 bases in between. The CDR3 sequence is CASSQVGTGNEKLFF. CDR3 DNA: TGCGCCAGCAGCCAAGTGGGGACGGGGAATGAAAAACTGTTTTTT.

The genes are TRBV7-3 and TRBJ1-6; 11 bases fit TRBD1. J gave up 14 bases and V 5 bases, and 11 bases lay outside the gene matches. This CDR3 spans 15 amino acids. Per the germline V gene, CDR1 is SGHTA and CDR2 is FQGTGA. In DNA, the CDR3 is TGTGCCAGCAGCCGTCCGGGACAGGGGGACAGGACCCTCCACTTT. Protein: CASSRPGQGDRTLHF.

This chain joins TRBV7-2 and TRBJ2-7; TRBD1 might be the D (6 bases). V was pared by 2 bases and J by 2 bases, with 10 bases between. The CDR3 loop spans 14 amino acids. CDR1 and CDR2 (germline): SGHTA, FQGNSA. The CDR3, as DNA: TGTGCCAGCAGCTTATTCCGGGACACCTACGAGCAGTACTTC. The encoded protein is CASSLFRDTYEQYF. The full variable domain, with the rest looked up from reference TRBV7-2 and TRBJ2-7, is GAGVSQSPSNKVTEKGKDVELRCDPISGHTALYWYRQSLGQGLEFLIYFQGNSAPDKSGLPSDRFSAERTGGSVSTLTIQRTQQEDSAVYLCASSLFRDTYEQYFGPGTRLTVT.

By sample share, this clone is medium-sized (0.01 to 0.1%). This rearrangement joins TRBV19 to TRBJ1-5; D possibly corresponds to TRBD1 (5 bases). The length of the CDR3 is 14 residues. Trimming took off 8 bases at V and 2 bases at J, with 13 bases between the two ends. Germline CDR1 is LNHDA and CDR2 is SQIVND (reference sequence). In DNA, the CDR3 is TGTGCCAGTGCTGGAATAGGGGGCAATCAGCCCCAGCATTTT. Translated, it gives CASAGIGGNQPQHF.

The CDR3: CASSLGGVSSYNEQFF. The CDR3 DNA reads as TGTGCCAGCAGCTTAGGGGGCGTTAGCTCCTACAATGAGCAGTTCTTC. The rearrangement joins TRBV7-2 to TRBJ2-1; D might be TRBD1 (5 bases). Trimming removed 1 base from V and 0 bases from J, with 10 bases in between. CDR1 is SGHTA and CDR2 is FQGNSA in the germline V gene. The CDR3 runs to 16 residues.

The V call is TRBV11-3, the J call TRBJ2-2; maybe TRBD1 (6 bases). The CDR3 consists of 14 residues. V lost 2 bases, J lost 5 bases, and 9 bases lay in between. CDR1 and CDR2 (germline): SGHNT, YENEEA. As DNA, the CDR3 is TGTGCCAGCAGCTTACTTAGGGGGACCGGGGAGCTGTTTTTT. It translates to CASSLLRGTGELFF.

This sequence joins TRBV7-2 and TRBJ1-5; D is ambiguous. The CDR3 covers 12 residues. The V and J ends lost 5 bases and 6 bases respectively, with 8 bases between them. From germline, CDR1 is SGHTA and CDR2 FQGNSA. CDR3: CASSRDSQPQHF. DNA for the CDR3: TGTGCCAGCAGCCGGGATAGTCAGCCCCAGCATTTT.